A selection of T cell receptor beta chains follows, all from one sample in a study of T cells in Graves' hyperthyroidism and ophthalmopathy. Using its own MiXCR run on the multiplex PCR reads, TCRdb lists one record per CDR3 protein. The sample lists about 500,000 distinct CDR3 sequences, roughly an eighth occurring once. The sequencing input was blood. The receptors come from a woman younger than 30 with Graves' hyperthyroidism. The CDR3 runs from the conserved cysteine through the conserved F or W. D genes are given only for firm matches. Not all rows give a size; the values are once, few, many and, for expanded clones, a class.

TRBJ1-2 | NA | 12 | many | TRBV12-5 | CASELGREGYTF | TGTGCTAGTGAATTGGGCAGGGAAGGCTACACCTTC
TRBJ1-3 | TRBD1 | 16 | many | TRBV11-3 | CASSTHRGYSGNTIYF | TGTGCCAGCAGCACTCACAGGGGGTACTCTGGAAACACCATATATTTT
TRBJ2-3 | TRBD2 | 19 | many | TRBV29-1 | CSVEDLEREGLFRTDTQYF | TGCAGCGTTGAAGATCTTGAGCGGGAGGGCCTCTTTCGAACAGATACGCAGTATTTT
TRBJ2-5 | NA | 14 | NA | TRBV18 | CASSPPEGKETQYF | TGTGCCAGCTCACCACCGGAGGGGAAAGAGACCCAGTACTTC
TRBJ2-1 | TRBD2 | 17 | NA | TRBV4-1 | CASSQLAGATSYNEQFF | TGTGCCAGCAGCCAACTAGCGGGAGCCACTTCCTACAATGAGCAGTTCTTC
TRBJ1-4 | TRBD1 | 18 | NA | TRBV19 | CASYNPGQSVATNEKLFF | TGTGCCAGTTATAACCCGGGACAGTCAGTTGCAACTAATGAAAAACTGTTTTTT
TRBJ2-1 | NA | 16 | NA | TRBV19 | CASSIGRASAYNEQFF | TGTGCCAGTAGTATAGGCCGGGCATCGGCCTACAATGAGCAGTTCTTC
TRBJ1-1 | NA | 12 | many | TRBV20-1 | CSARFQETEAFF | TGCAGTGCTAGGTTTCAGGAGACTGAAGCTTTCTTT
TRBJ2-3 | TRBD2 | 16 | many | TRBV7-3 | CASSSLLAGDPDTQYF | TGTGCCAGCAGCTCCTTACTAGCGGGAGATCCAGATACGCAGTATTTT
TRBJ1-1 | NA | 15 | many | TRBV29-1 | CSVEWRDSWGTEAFF | TGCAGCGTTGAATGGAGAGACTCTTGGGGCACTGAAGCTTTCTTT
TRBJ2-6 | NA | 13 | many | TRBV27 | CASKLSGANVLTF | TGTGCCAGCAAACTATCTGGGGCCAACGTCCTGACTTTC
TRBJ2-1 | NA | 15 | few | TRBV7-9 | CASSPMKGTYNEQFF | TGTGCCAGCAGCCCTATGAAAGGAACCTACAATGAGCAGTTCTTC
TRBJ2-7 | NA | 13 | many | TRBV7-9 | CASRDWSSYEQYF | TGTGCCAGCCGGGACTGGAGCTCCTACGAGCAGTACTTC
TRBJ2-1 | TRBD2 | 16 | NA | TRBV19 | CASSGTHSGSVNEQFF | TGTGCCAGTAGTGGGACCCATAGCGGGAGCGTAAATGAGCAGTTCTTC
TRBJ2-5 | NA | 12 | once | TRBV12-3/TRBV12-4 | CACSLIRETQYF | TGTGCCTGCAGTTTAATTAGGGAGACCCAGTACTTC
TRBJ1-3 | NA | 17 | many | TRBV11-3 | CASSLDPPNRSGNTIYF | TGTGCCAGCAGCTTAGATCCACCGAATCGCTCTGGAAACACCATATATTTT
TRBJ2-3 | NA | 12 | many | TRBV30 | CAWSASGDTQYF | TGTGCCTGGAGTGCGAGCGGAGATACGCAGTATTTT
TRBJ1-4 | TRBD1 | 15 | many | TRBV2 | CASTRGGTVLEKLFF | TGTGCCAGCACCCGAGGGGGGACAGTCCTGGAAAAACTGTTTTTT
TRBJ1-2 | NA | 13 | few | TRBV19 | CASRDGANYGYTF | TGTGCCAGTAGGGACGGAGCTAACTATGGCTACACCTTC
TRBJ1-2 | NA | 12 | NA | TRBV6-1 | CASRTREGGYTF | TGTGCCAGCAGGACGCGAGAGGGGGGCTACACCTTC
TRBJ2-1 | NA | 15 | NA | TRBV4-1 | CASSPWRGVHNEQFF | TGCGCCAGCAGCCCCTGGAGGGGAGTCCACAATGAGCAGTTCTTC
TRBJ2-7 | NA | 13 | many | TRBV12-3/TRBV12-4 | CASSLVGLDEQYF | TGTGCCAGCAGTTTGGTCGGCTTAGACGAGCAGTACTTC
TRBJ1-2 | TRBD1 | 17 | many | TRBV7-3 | CASSLLTGTGVVVGYTF | TGTGCCAGCAGCTTACTTACCGGGACAGGGGTAGTCGTTGGCTACACCTTC
TRBJ2-3 | TRBD1 | 15 | NA | TRBV15 | CATSVPGGASDTQYF | TGTGCCACCAGCGTCCCAGGGGGCGCTTCAGATACGCAGTATTTT